The 19 T cell receptor beta chains in this list originate from one sample, sequenced in a study of cytomegalovirus exposure and HLA in healthy donors. Researchers ran the PCR with 60 Vbeta and 13 Jbeta primers. The repertoire was sequenced with immunoSEQ multiplex PCR; TCRdb's copy has only in-frame clones and lacks some. The sample lists 100,000 to 150,000 clones; less than 85% were seen once. The sample was PBMCs. Receptors were obtained from a female donor in good health and CMV-seronegative.

The rearrangement uses TRBV5-5 and TRBJ2-3; tentative D call: TRBD2 (6 bases). V was trimmed by 0 bases and J by 4 bases, leaving 9 bases between them. CDR3 length equals 14 residues. Germline V gives CDR1 SGHKS, CDR2 YYEKEE (reference sequence). DNA of the CDR3: TGTGCCAGCAGCTTGGTGCGGGGAGCAGATACGCAGTATTTT. Protein sequence: CASSLVRGADTQYF.

The chain links TRBV5-6 to TRBJ2-1; 10 positions match TRBD2. J was trimmed by 6 bases and V by 3 bases; bases with no gene match: 9. The CDR3 has 16 residues. The germline V gene has CDR1 SGHDT and CDR2 YYEEEE. The CDR3 reads CASSSSGRRFSNEQFF. The DNA for the CDR3 is TGTGCCAGCAGCTCTAGCGGGAGACGCTTCTCCAATGAGCAGTTCTTC.

The genes are TRBV27 and TRBJ1-5; D may be TRBD1 (6 bases). There are 15 residues in the CDR3. With 6 bases removed from V and 7 bases from J, the gap between germline ends came to 19 bases. Germline V gene sequence: CDR1 MNHEY, CDR2 SMNVEV (reference sequence). CDR3 bases: TGTGCCAGCAGACTGATCGGCGGGGGCGGGCAGCCCCAGCATTTT. Encoded protein: CASRLIGGGGQPQHF.

A few counts support this clone. The chain recombines TRBV5-1 with TRBJ1-2; 7 bases agree with TRBD1. V shed 4 bases, J shed 6 bases, and the junction held 15 bases outside the gene matches. In germline, CDR1 is SGHRS, CDR2 YFSETQ. The CDR3 totals 16 residues. Here the CDR3 reads CASSPRTGWRVDGYTF. The CDR3 DNA is TGCGCCAGCAGCCCAAGGACAGGTTGGCGGGTGGATGGCTACACCTTC.

CDR3 residues: CASRASRSTDTQYF. Here the CDR3 DNA reads TGTGCCAGCAGGGCCTCACGTAGCACAGATACGCAGTATTTT. The chain has TRBV2 and TRBJ2-3; D gene uncertain. Trimming removed 6 bases from V and 0 bases from J, with 10 bases in between. This CDR3 is 14 amino acids long. Germline V gene sequence: CDR1 SNHLY, CDR2 FYNNEI.

The chain employs TRBV5-1 and TRBJ2-5, with D unresolved. Per germline, CDR1 SGHRS and CDR2 YFSETQ. The CDR3 length is 13 residues. V dropped 6 bases and J dropped 3 bases, with 12 bases sitting between them. The CDR3 coding sequence is TGCGCCAGCACGCCCCCCGGAGAAGAGACCCAGTACTTC. Encoded protein: CASTPPGEETQYF.

The chain couples TRBV5-1 to TRBJ2-3; TRBD2 aligns across 12 bases. From germline, CDR1 is SGHRS and CDR2 YFSETQ. The V and J ends lost 4 bases and 3 bases, in that order; junction bases with no gene match: 9. The CDR3 totals 17 residues. The CDR3 sequence: CASSTSPSGGATDTQYF. For the CDR3, the DNA is TGCGCCAGCAGCACCTCACCTAGCGGGGGGGCTACAGATACGCAGTATTTT.

In this sample, this clone turned up a few times. Other DNA sequences in this specimen translate into the identical CDR3. The rearrangement links TRBV5-5 to TRBJ2-7; TRBD1 matches 8 bases. The CDR3 spans 14 residues. CDR1 and CDR2 (germline): SGHKS, YYEKEE (reference sequence). With V trimmed by 5 bases and J by 0 bases, 4 bases remained unmatched. The CDR3 spells CASSLQGGSYEQYF. CDR3 DNA: TGTGCCAGCAGTTTACAGGGGGGCTCCTACGAGCAGTACTTC.

As regards this clone: Other nucleotide sequences from this sample produce the same CDR3. This chain joins TRBV2 and TRBJ1-3, with a tentative D call TRBD1 (6 bases). CDR1 is SNHLY and CDR2 is FYNNEI in the germline V gene. The CDR3 has 18 residues. Trimming pared 4 bases from V and 0 bases from J, leaving 19 bases between. CDR3 sequence: CASSAGQSRKRSGNTIYF. Written as DNA, the CDR3 is TGTGCCAGCAGTGCGGGACAAAGTCGCAAGCGCTCTGGAAACACCATATATTTT.

CDR3 in amino acids: CASSIDFDYGYTF. In nucleotides, the CDR3 is TGTGCCAGCAGTATAGACTTCGACTATGGCTACACCTTC. V usage is TRBV2 and J usage is TRBJ1-2; D gene ambiguous. The CDR3 runs 13 residues. Trimming cost V 5 bases and J 3 bases, with 10 bases left between them. CDR1 SNHLY and CDR2 FYNNEI come from the germline V gene.

This sequence joins TRBV11-3 and TRBJ2-1, with D maybe TRBD2 (5 bases). This CDR3 comprises 17 residues. CDR1 is SGHNT, CDR2 YENEEA, per germline. Trimming took off 1 base at V and 3 bases at J, with 16 bases between the two ends. The DNA for the CDR3 is TGTGCCAGCAGCTTAGGGCCTACTAGTCCAAGCTACAATGAGCAGTTCTTC. Translated, it gives CASSLGPTSPSYNEQFF. The whole variable domain, remainder taken from reference TRBV11-3 and TRBJ2-1, is EAGVVQSPRYKIIEKKQPVAFWCNPISGHNTLYWYLQNLGQGPELLIRYENEEAVDDSQLPKDRFSAERLKGVDSTLKIQPAELGDSAVYLCASSLGPTSPSYNEQFFGPGTRLTVL.

The chain carries TRBV5-4 and TRBJ1-1; D perhaps matches TRBD1 (5 bases). The CDR3 consists of 14 residues. Germline CDR1 SGHNT, CDR2 YYREEE (reference sequence). V lost 2 bases to trimming and J lost 3 bases, with 11 bases between them. CDR3 sequence (DNA): TGTGCCAGCAGCTTCCTCGGGGGTGACACTGAAGCTTTCTTT. It translates to CASSFLGGDTEAFF.

The chain uses TRBV7-9 and TRBJ2-5; 9 bases align to TRBD2. The ends lost 6 bases at V and 5 bases at J; junction bases unmatched: 7. The CDR3 runs 14 residues. The germline V gene encodes CDR1 SEHNR and CDR2 FQNEAQ (reference sequence). The CDR3 is CASRTAGGGETQYF. Here the CDR3 DNA reads TGTGCCAGCAGAACAGCGGGAGGCGGCGAGACCCAGTACTTC.

The chain couples TRBV6-1 to TRBJ1-1; perhaps TRBD1 as D (5 bases). The CDR3 runs to 15 residues. Germline assignment: CDR1 MNHNS and CDR2 SASEGT. Trimming removed 2 bases at V and 5 bases at J, with 15 bases between. CDR3 sequence: CASSEYPQEGTEAFF. CDR3 DNA: TGTGCCAGCAGTGAATACCCTCAGGAGGGGACTGAAGCTTTCTTT.

This clone was picked up a small number of times. The V gene is TRBV10-2, the J gene TRBJ1-1, with 7 nucleotides matching TRBD1. Germline CDR1 WSHSY, CDR2 SAAADI. V shed 6 bases and J 5 bases; nucleotides not matched to a gene: 12. The CDR3 sequence is 15 residues long. The CDR3 sequence is CASRVARGIGTEAFF. CDR3 nucleotide sequence: TGCGCCAGCAGGGTGGCCAGGGGGATAGGGACTGAAGCTTTCTTT.

This chain joins TRBV5-1 and TRBJ2-2, with D tentatively TRBD1 (6 bases). Germline CDR1 is SGHRS and CDR2 is YFSETQ. The CDR3 contains 15 residues. V was trimmed by 1 base and J by 4 bases, leaving 11 bases between them. CDR3 region: CASSLIGQSTGELFF. CDR3 DNA sequence: TGCGCCAGCAGCTTGATCGGACAGAGCACCGGGGAGCTGTTTTTT.

The V and J genes are TRBV27 and TRBJ2-5, with TRBD1 matching over 9 bases. The CDR3 sequence is 14 residues long. Germline CDR1 is MNHEY and CDR2 is SMNVEV (reference sequence). The V gene end was trimmed by 6 bases and the J gene end by 4 bases; junction bases not matched to a gene: 6. The CDR3 sequence: CASSLTGGIETQYF. The CDR3 coding sequence is TGTGCCAGCAGCCTGACAGGGGGTATAGAGACCCAGTACTTC.

As regards this clone: One end of the junction fails to match germline, which may point to a read error. Other DNA sequences in the same sample also yield this CDR3. The chain links TRBV19 to TRBJ1-6; TRBD1 matches at 7 bases. CDR1 and CDR2 (germline): LNHDA, SQIVND (reference sequence). The CDR3 runs to 15 residues. In nucleotides, the CDR3 is TGCGCCAGTAATCCACCGGGACAGCCTAATTCACCCCTCCACTTT. This encodes CASNPPGQPNSPLHF. Looking up the rest from reference TRBV19 and TRBJ1-6 gives the full variable domain: DGGITQSPKYLFRKEGQNVTLSCEQNLNHDAMYWYRQDPGQGLRLIYYSQIVNDFQKGDIAEGYSVSREKKESFPLTVTSAQKNPTAFYLCASNPPGQPNSPLHFGNGTRLTVT.

The J gene is TRBJ1-5, the V gene TRBV15; D gene ambiguous. Germline CDR1 and CDR2: LNHNV and YYDKDF (reference sequence). The CDR3 length is 16 residues. V was cut by 7 bases and J by 0 bases, with 16 bases left in between. The CDR3 loop is CATTAGTPYSNQPQHF. The CDR3 DNA sequence: TGTGCCACCACCGCGGGCACACCTTATAGCAATCAGCCCCAGCATTTT.